Listed here are 16 T cell receptor beta chains from one sample, sequenced in a study of cytomegalovirus exposure and HLA in healthy donors. This PCR relied on a set of 60 Vbeta primers and 13 Jbeta primers. Measured with immunoSEQ multiplex PCR; TCRdb has only the in-frame clones, and not every one. The sample records some 200,000 clones, over 65% being singletons. Specimen: PBMCs. Receptor source: a man in his forties or fifties in good health and CMV-seronegative.

This sequence joins TRBV7-8 and TRBJ1-2, with 9 bases that match TRBD1. J was trimmed by 2 bases and V by 3 bases; bases with no gene match: 4. This CDR3 is 15 amino acids long. The V gene's germline CDR1 is SGHVS and CDR2 FQNEAQ. The CDR3 DNA follows: TGTGCCAGCAGCTTTGGGGACAGGGAGAACTATGGCTACACCTTC. This codes for CASSFGDRENYGYTF.

This clone was observed a handful of times. This chain links TRBV4-1 with TRBJ2-1; D perhaps matches TRBD2 (6 bases). Germline V lookup: CDR1 MGHRA, CDR2 YSYEKL. Trimming took 1 base from V and 7 from J, leaving 17 bases between them. The length of the CDR3 is 16 residues. For the CDR3, the DNA is TGCGCCAGCAGCCAAGTAGTATGGGGACGGGGGAATGAGCAGTTCTTC. Translated, it gives CASSQVVWGRGNEQFF.

V usage is TRBV6-1 and J usage is TRBJ1-6; no clear D gene. CDR3 length: 11 amino acids. V shed 6 bases and J shed 10 bases, with 7 bases lying between them. Per the germline V gene, CDR1 is MNHNS and CDR2 is SASEGT. CDR3 DNA: TGTGCCAGCAGGCAGGTCTCACCCCTCCACTTT. It codes for CASRQVSPLHF.

The chain joins TRBV14 to TRBJ2-3, with TRBD1 matching 10 bases. The CDR3 is 17 residues long. J gave up 0 bases and V 3 bases, and 6 bases lay outside the gene matches. Per germline, CDR1 SGHDN and CDR2 FVKESK. The CDR3 sequence is CASSHLRDRGSTDTQYF. The CDR3 DNA follows: TGTGCCAGCAGCCACCTCCGGGACAGGGGTAGCACAGATACGCAGTATTTT.

J is TRBJ1-1 and V is TRBV5-8; the D gene is possibly TRBD1 (6 bases). Between the trimmed V and J ends, which lost 4 bases and 5 bases, there was a span of 15 bases. Germline V gives CDR1 SGHTS, CDR2 YDEGEE. This CDR3 is 14 amino acids long. The CDR3 here is CASSPRGAGTEAFF. As DNA, the CDR3 is TGTGCCAGCAGCCCTCGGGGGGCGGGGACTGAAGCTTTCTTT.

The chain has TRBV10-3 and TRBJ1-2; 7 nucleotides match TRBD1. V shed 10 bases, J shed 3 bases, and the junction held 17 bases outside the gene matches. The CDR3 consists of 16 residues. Germline values: CDR1 ENHRY, CDR2 SYGVKD. The CDR3 is CATLLTQGGSDYGYTF. The CDR3 DNA is TGTGCCACCCTATTAACCCAAGGGGGCTCTGACTATGGCTACACCTTC.

This clone showed up just once. The chain carries TRBV18 and TRBJ2-7; D might be TRBD2 (5 bases). There are 14 residues in the CDR3. Germline CDR1 reads KGHSH; CDR2 reads LQKENI. The V end lost 4 bases, the J end lost 5 bases, and 15 bases lay between the germline ends. CDR3 protein: CASSLRPSGHEQYF. The CDR3 DNA is TGTGCCAGCTCACTTAGACCAAGCGGCCACGAGCAGTACTTC.

The chain has TRBV30 and TRBJ2-1; D is perhaps TRBD2 (5 bases). CDR1 and CDR2 (germline): GTSNPN, SVGIG (reference sequence). The CDR3 is 12 residues long. Trimming stripped 3 bases from V and 7 bases from J, with 10 bases between. The CDR3 here is CAWSPRGNEQFF. In DNA form, the CDR3 reads TGTGCCTGGAGCCCACGAGGGAATGAGCAGTTCTTC.

V and J are TRBV27 and TRBJ2-7; D is possibly TRBD2 (6 bases). This CDR3 region has 14 residues. Germline V gives CDR1 MNHEY, CDR2 SMNVEV (reference sequence). V lost 6 bases to trimming and J lost 0 bases, with 12 bases between them. Written as DNA, the CDR3 is TGTGCCAGCAGCGGCGGAGGGAGCTCCTACGAGCAGTACTTC. Its translation is CASSGGGSSYEQYF.

The gene calls are TRBV5-1 and TRBJ2-3; TRBD2 agrees at 9 bases. The CDR3 has 16 amino acids. J lost 3 bases, V lost 2 bases, and 7 bases had no gene match. Germline CDR1 reads SGHRS; CDR2 reads YFSETQ. The CDR3 loop is CASSFTRGGRTDTQYF. For the CDR3, the DNA is TGCGCCAGCAGCTTCACGCGGGGGGGCCGGACAGATACGCAGTATTTT.

This chain joins TRBV27 and TRBJ2-7; 7 nucleotides align to TRBD1. Germline V gene sequence: CDR1 MNHEY, CDR2 SMNVEV (reference sequence). The CDR3 spans 16 residues. With V trimmed by 5 bases and J by 0 bases, 10 bases remained unmatched. The CDR3 region has the DNA TGTGCCAGCAGTAGGGGCTCAGGGGGAGCCTCCTACGAGCAGTACTTC. It yields the protein CASSRGSGGASYEQYF.

The chain employs TRBV30 and TRBJ2-2; 7 bases agree with TRBD1. CDR1 and CDR2 from the germline V gene are GTSNPN and SVGIG (reference sequence). The CDR3 has 17 residues. J was trimmed by 3 bases and V by 3 bases; bases with no gene match: 13. The CDR3 bases are TGTGCCTGGAGGACGGGTTTCTGGGGGACAGACACCGGGGAGCTGTTTTTT. This encodes CAWRTGFWGTDTGELFF.

The CDR3: CASSSSVAGELFF. The DNA of the CDR3 is TGTGCCAGCAGCTCCTCCGTTGCCGGGGAGCTGTTTTTT. The genes are TRBV7-3 and TRBJ2-2; D not resolved. The germline V and J ends were trimmed by 4 bases and 6 bases, with 9 bases remaining between them. Germline lookup yields CDR1 SGHTA and CDR2 FQGTGA. CDR3 length equals 13 residues.

The rearrangement links TRBV28 to TRBJ1-5; D is undetermined. Germline values: CDR1 MDHEN, CDR2 SYDVKM. This CDR3 is 15 amino acids long. Trimming removed 1 base from V and 4 bases from J, with 11 bases in between. CDR3 region: CASSLLRNGNQPQHF. In DNA, the CDR3 is TGTGCCAGCAGTTTATTAAGGAACGGGAATCAGCCCCAGCATTTT.

The chain combines TRBV5-6 with TRBJ1-6; perhaps TRBD1 as D (5 bases). Trimming took off 3 bases at V and 6 bases at J, with 19 bases between the two ends. This CDR3 region has 17 residues. Germline CDR1 and CDR2: SGHDT and YYEEEE. The CDR3 DNA reads as TGTGCCAGCAGCTCTTGGCGTTTTCGGGGGTCTAATTCACCCCTCCACTTT. Translation gives CASSSWRFRGSNSPLHF. Full variable domain (remainder filled in from reference TRBV5-6 and TRBJ1-6): DAGVTQSPTHLIKTRGQQVTLRCSPKSGHDTVSWYQQALGQGPQFIFQYYEEEERQRGNFPDRFSGHQFPNYSSELNVNALLLGDSALYLCASSSWRFRGSNSPLHFGNGTRLTVT.

V usage is TRBV2 and J usage is TRBJ1-6, with D perhaps TRBD1 (5 bases). V was trimmed by 8 bases and J by 8 bases, leaving 10 bases between them. This CDR3 spans 12 amino acids. Per germline, CDR1 SNHLY and CDR2 FYNNEI. This CDR3 is CASEQDHSPLHF. In nucleotides, the CDR3 is TGTGCCAGCGAACAGGACCATTCACCCCTCCACTTT. The variable domain in full, completed from reference TRBV2 and TRBJ1-6, reads EPEVTQTPSHQVTQMGQEVILRCVPISNHLYFYWYRQILGQKVEFLVSFYNNEISEKSEIFDDQFSVERPDGSNFTLKIRSTKLEDSAMYFCASEQDHSPLHFGNGTRLTVT.